This TCR beta chain was recovered during a study of blood T cell repertoires in COVID-19. Overall study: Material from acute and convalescent COVID-19 was sourced from the United States, Italy and Spain. PBMCs, B-cell-depleted T cells, or T cells were the source of the cDNA or gDNA that made up the material.

As processed by the authors: Nucleated cell number was recorded as an estimate derived from reference gene primer amplification. Profiling relied on immunoSEQ multiplex PCR, and the TCRdb table lists in-frame clones only, not all of them. V and J calls and clone size are copied from that table; D and trimming were computed from the DNA. The repertoire consists of just over 80,000 clones, with 65% to 90% occurring once and the leading ten covering around 43%. Sequencing used peripheral blood. This receptor was identified in an elderly man with acute or convalescent COVID-19.

CDR3 residues: CASSYQGVKAEQYF. CDR3 nucleotide sequence: TGTGCCAGCAGTTACCAGGGGGTTAAGGCCGAGCAGTACTTC. The chain couples TRBV6-5 to TRBJ2-7; 7 nucleotides match TRBD1. This CDR3 contains 14 residues. V dropped 2 bases and J dropped 6; count of bases not matched to a gene: 7. Germline V gives CDR1 MNHEY, CDR2 SVGAGI.